What follows are 6 T cell receptor beta chains derived from one specimen sequenced in a study of T cell responses to AZD1222 COVID-19 vaccine. The assay was immunoSEQ multiplex PCR, and TCRdb's table has in-frame clones only and misses some. The sample holds approximately 96,000 clones, about 86% seen once. Sequenced material: peripheral blood, taken 28 days after the second AZD1222 dose. The origin of the receptors is an adult who received the AZD1222 COVID-19 vaccine.

The V gene is TRBV19, the J gene TRBJ1-6, with 7 positions matching TRBD1. CDR1 is LNHDA and CDR2 is SQIVND in the germline V gene (reference sequence). V lost 4 bases to trimming and J lost 6 bases; unmatched junction nucleotides: 9. The CDR3 loop spans 16 amino acids. The CDR3 nucleotides read TGTGCCAGTAGTACCGAACGACAGGGACGTAATTCACCCCTCCACTTT. This encodes CASSTERQGRNSPLHF.

The V and J genes are TRBV18 and TRBJ2-1; TRBD2 aligns across 11 bases. Trimming at V came to 3 bases and at J to 7 bases, leaving 11 bases not matched to a gene. Looked up from germline, CDR1 is KGHSH and CDR2 is LQKENI. The CDR3 sequence is 17 residues long. CDR3 DNA sequence: TGTGCCAGCTCACCCAACATACTAGCGGGAGAAAAGAATGAGCAGTTCTTC. Translating gives CASSPNILAGEKNEQFF.

This sequence joins TRBV11-2 and TRBJ1-5; TRBD1 aligns across 8 bases. CDR3 size: 17 residues. Trimming removed 1 base from V and 6 bases from J; junction bases left unmatched: 11. Germline loops: CDR1 SGHAT, CDR2 FQNNGV. The CDR3 sequence: CASSLGGVAGGGQPQHF. The CDR3 DNA is TGTGCCAGCAGCTTAGGAGGGGTTGCAGGGGGCGGTCAGCCCCAGCATTTT.

The DNA of the CDR3 is TGTGCCAGCAGCCCGGGACAGGGGGCAAACGAGCAGTACTTC. It codes for CASSPGQGANEQYF. This chain connects TRBV7-9 to TRBJ2-7; TRBD1 aligns across 12 bases. The ends lost 5 bases at V and 5 bases at J; junction bases unmatched: 4. The CDR3 sequence is 14 residues long. CDR1 SEHNR and CDR2 FQNEAQ come from the germline V gene (reference sequence).

The rearrangement links TRBV5-8 to TRBJ1-3, with unresolved D. Per germline, CDR1 SGHTS and CDR2 YDEGEE. V gave up 5 bases and J gave up 1 base, with 10 bases separating them. The CDR3 contains 14 residues. In DNA form, the CDR3 reads TGTGCCAGCAGATCGTTCCCGTCTGGAAACACCATATATTTT. It yields the protein CASRSFPSGNTIYF.

The chain is built from TRBV20-1 and TRBJ2-1, with a tentative D call TRBD2 (6 bases). CDR1 is DFQATT, CDR2 SNEGSKA, per germline (reference sequence). The CDR3 covers 11 residues. With 4 bases removed from V and 8 bases from J, the gap between germline ends came to 9 bases. CDR3 amino acids: CSATWEDEQFF. CDR3 nucleotide sequence: TGCAGTGCTACATGGGAGGATGAGCAGTTCTTC.